One and the same sample provided the 25 T cell receptor beta chains below, sequenced in a study of blood T cells in healthy people across ages. Then a second PCR, running roughly 7 to 11 cycles, was carried out with a sample-barcoded 5' primer and a J-beta primer mix. MiXCR, applied by TCRdb to the 5' RACE reads, yields one record per CDR3 protein. The sample contains about 1,500,000 distinct CDR3 sequences, approximately 38% of which appear only once. Sequenced sample: blood. The receptors derive from a woman aged 18-29 years in good health.

The rearrangement joins TRBV29-1 to TRBJ2-2; maybe TRBD1 (6 bases). Trimming removed 6 bases at V and 2 bases at J, with 16 bases between. The germline gives CDR1 SQVTM, CDR2 ANQGSEA. The CDR3 loop spans 15 amino acids. CDR3 nucleotide sequence: TGCAGCGTACCTCTAGGGGGAGCCAACACCGGGGAGCTGTTTTTT. Its translation is CSVPLGGANTGELFF.

This chain connects TRBV7-2 to TRBJ2-7, with 12 bases identical to TRBD2. Trimming removed 0 bases from V and 4 bases from J; junction bases left unmatched: 4. This CDR3 comprises 16 residues. CDR1 is SGHTA and CDR2 is FQGNSA in the germline V gene. The DNA for the CDR3 is TGTGCCAGCAGCTTAGCGCCTAGCGGGAGGGCTTACGAGCAGTACTTC. It yields the protein CASSLAPSGRAYEQYF.

As to this clonotype: A read error may account for a junction end that differs from germline. This chain joins TRBV5-6 and TRBJ2-7, with D maybe TRBD1 (6 bases). The CDR3 is 15 amino acids. Germline lookup yields CDR1 SGHDT and CDR2 YYEEEE. The CDR3 DNA is TGTGCCAGCAGCCACGTTCAGGGGATGGGCTACGGGCAGTACTTC. Translation gives CASSHVQGMGYGQYF.

The chain couples TRBV5-1 to TRBJ2-5; 11 bases align to TRBD2. Germline CDR1 is SGHRS and CDR2 is YFSETQ. Trimming cost V 4 bases and J 2 bases; bases outside gene matches: 4. The CDR3 is 15 residues long. This chain's CDR3 is CASSLLAGEQETQYF. CDR3 in DNA: TGCGCCAGCAGCCTACTAGCGGGGGAACAAGAGACCCAGTACTTC.

The V call is TRBV5-1, the J call TRBJ1-2; D is uncertain. CDR1 is SGHRS and CDR2 is YFSETQ in the germline V gene. The CDR3 has 13 amino acids. With 5 bases removed from V and 0 bases from J, the gap between germline ends came to 8 bases. CDR3 in amino acids: CASSVPPNYGYTF. CDR3 nucleotide sequence: TGCGCCAGCAGTGTTCCGCCTAACTATGGCTACACCTTC.

This chain joins TRBV18 and TRBJ2-4; 9 bases align to TRBD1. Germline CDR1 KGHSH, CDR2 LQKENI. The CDR3 length is 17 residues. J was trimmed by 5 bases and V by 3 bases; bases with no gene match: 11. The CDR3 protein is CASSPPLRTGVENIQYF. Written as DNA, the CDR3 is TGTGCCAGCTCACCGCCCCTCAGGACAGGGGTCGAAAACATTCAGTACTTC.

This clonotype was observed a few times. The chain recombines TRBV12-5 with TRBJ2-3; D ambiguous. Trimming shortened V by 5 bases and J by 6 bases, and 6 bases separated the two germline ends. CDR3 length: 11 residues. Germline V lookup: CDR1 LGHNT, CDR2 FRNRAP. The CDR3 DNA follows: TGTGCTAGTGGTCGTGTTGATACGCAGTATTTT. Encoded protein: CASGRVDTQYF.

The chain joins TRBV3-1 to TRBJ1-4; D gene unclear. This CDR3 spans 13 amino acids. Germline V CDR1 and CDR2: LGHDT, YNNKEL (reference sequence). Trimming removed 1 base from V and 7 bases from J, with 7 bases in between. Here the CDR3 reads CASSQGPPEKLFF. The CDR3 DNA sequence: TGTGCCAGCAGCCAAGGACCCCCTGAAAAACTGTTTTTT. The full variable domain, its missing parts supplied by reference TRBV3-1 and TRBJ1-4, is DTAVSQTPKYLVTQMGNDKSIKCEQNLGHDTMYWYKQDSKKFLKIMFSYNNKELIINETVPNRFSPKSPDKAHLNLHINSLELGDSAVYFCASSQGPPEKLFFGSGTQLSVL.

The genes are TRBV7-9 and TRBJ2-3, with 10 bases fitting TRBD2. J lost 3 bases, V lost 1 base, and 4 bases had no gene match. This CDR3 is 16 amino acids long. Germline V gives CDR1 SEHNR, CDR2 FQNEAQ (reference sequence). The CDR3 nucleotides read TGTGCCAGCAGCTTAGGGCTAGCGGGGGAAACAGATACGCAGTATTTT. This encodes CASSLGLAGETDTQYF.

This clonotype showed up many times. This chain joins TRBV20-1 and TRBJ2-7; D possibly corresponds to TRBD1 (6 bases). The CDR3 runs 14 residues. V lost 6 bases, J lost 0 bases, and 15 bases lay in between. Germline V gene lookup returns CDR1 DFQATT and CDR2 SNEGSKA (reference sequence). The CDR3 reads CSAIGQQSSYEQYF. The CDR3 bases are TGCAGTGCAATCGGACAGCAAAGCTCCTACGAGCAGTACTTC.

The chain joins TRBV20-1 to TRBJ1-5, with D maybe TRBD1 (5 bases). Trimming stripped 4 bases from V and 2 bases from J, with 9 bases between. CDR3 length: 13 residues. The germline V gene has CDR1 DFQATT and CDR2 SNEGSKA (reference sequence). This chain's CDR3 is CSAIRDRNQPQHF. CDR3 DNA sequence: TGCAGTGCTATCAGGGACCGCAATCAGCCCCAGCATTTT.

The chain is built from TRBV7-9 and TRBJ1-1, with 9 bases matching TRBD1. CDR1 SEHNR and CDR2 FQNEAQ come from the germline V gene (reference sequence). V lost 3 bases, J lost 1 base, and 3 bases stayed unmatched. CDR3 length: 15 amino acids. CDR3 DNA sequence: TGTGCCAGCAGCTTGTGGGACAGGGAGAACACTGAAGCTTTCTTT. Its protein is CASSLWDRENTEAFF.

The chain is built from TRBV7-2 and TRBJ2-3, with 7 bases fitting TRBD1. The germline V gene encodes CDR1 SGHTA and CDR2 FQGNSA. V lost 5 bases to trimming and J lost 8 bases; unmatched junction nucleotides: 13. The CDR3 sequence is 15 residues long. The CDR3 here is CASSPRQGLGGTQYF. The CDR3 region has the DNA TGTGCCAGCAGCCCCCGACAGGGCCTAGGGGGTACGCAGTATTTT.

The chain is built from TRBV10-3 and TRBJ2-4; 9 positions match TRBD1. Gene TRBJ2-7 matches the end of the DNA better, so the J call may be wrong. This CDR3 spans 16 amino acids. CDR1 ENHRY and CDR2 SYGVKD come from the germline V gene. The CDR3 spells CAISESAGQGSDEQYF. The CDR3 region has the DNA TGTGCCATCAGTGAGTCTGCCGGACAGGGGTCAGACGAGCAGTACTTC.

This clonotype was observed a handful of times. The rearrangement joins TRBV7-9 to TRBJ2-6; perhaps TRBD1 as D (5 bases). This CDR3 has 18 residues. Deletions cut 5 bases from V and 0 bases from J, with 17 bases between. Germline V gene data show CDR1 as SEHNR and CDR2 as FQNEAQ (reference sequence). The CDR3 here is CASSPQGVINSGANVLTF. As DNA, the CDR3 is TGTGCCAGCAGCCCGCAGGGCGTAATAAACTCTGGGGCCAACGTCCTGACTTTC.

The chain is built from TRBV5-1 and TRBJ2-7, with 12 bases matching TRBD1. This CDR3 has 15 residues. Germline V lookup: CDR1 SGHRS, CDR2 YFSETQ. Losses at the gene ends were 4 bases for V and 5 bases for J; bases not matched to a gene: 7. The DNA for the CDR3 is TGCGCCAGCAGCCATCCCGGGACAGGGGGCCACGAGCAGTACTTC. It is translated as CASSHPGTGGHEQYF. The full variable domain, with the rest looked up from reference TRBV5-1 and TRBJ2-7, is KAGVTQTPRYLIKTRGQQVTLSCSPISGHRSVSWYQQTPGQGLQFLFEYFSETQRNKGNFPGRFSGRQFSNSRSEMNVSTLELGDSALYLCASSHPGTGGHEQYFGPGTRLTVT.

The V call is TRBV3-1, the J call TRBJ1-2; no firm D call. V shed 2 bases and J shed 4 bases, with 14 bases lying between them. Germline-derived CDR1 and CDR2 are LGHDT and YNNKEL (reference sequence). The CDR3 has 15 residues. CDR3: CASSQRAGGPYGYTF. CDR3 nucleotides: TGTGCCAGCAGCCAAAGGGCAGGTGGCCCCTATGGCTACACCTTC. Full variable domain (remainder filled in from reference TRBV3-1 and TRBJ1-2): DTAVSQTPKYLVTQMGNDKSIKCEQNLGHDTMYWYKQDSKKFLKIMFSYNNKELIINETVPNRFSPKSPDKAHLNLHINSLELGDSAVYFCASSQRAGGPYGYTFGSGTRLTVV.

The chain employs TRBV11-2 and TRBJ2-1, with D possibly being TRBD2 (5 bases). The V and J ends lost 5 bases and 2 bases respectively, with 10 bases between them. Germline CDR1 reads SGHAT; CDR2 reads FQNNGV. This CDR3 is 14 amino acids long. CDR3 residues: CASSKLGTYNEQFF. Written as DNA, the CDR3 is TGTGCCAGCAGCAAACTAGGGACCTACAATGAGCAGTTCTTC.

This clonotype turned up a few times. V gene TRBV6-5 combines with J gene TRBJ2-7, with D possibly TRBD1 on 5 matching bases. V gave up 5 bases and J gave up 1 base, with 12 bases separating them. Germline CDR1 MNHEY, CDR2 SVGAGI. The CDR3 loop spans 14 amino acids. The chain's CDR3 is CASSGRDRSYEQYF. For the CDR3, the DNA is TGTGCCAGCAGTGGCCGCGACAGATCCTACGAGCAGTACTTC.

The rearrangement links TRBV20-1 to TRBJ2-7, with 8 bases lining up with TRBD1. The CDR3 contains 12 residues. The J segment lost 3 bases and the V segment lost 5 bases, leaving 3 bases of the junction unmatched. In germline, CDR1 is DFQATT, CDR2 SNEGSKA (reference sequence). CDR3 region: CSAAGTGYEQYF. In DNA form, the CDR3 reads TGCAGTGCTGCCGGGACAGGCTACGAGCAGTACTTC.

The chain combines TRBV3-1 with TRBJ2-1; a weak D match, TRBD2 (6 bases). The germline CDR1 and CDR2 sequences are LGHDT and YNNKEL (reference sequence). The CDR3 has 16 amino acids. Trimming left V 4 bases short and J 9 bases short, with 22 bases between. The DNA of the CDR3 is TGTGCCAGCAGCCTCGGCGGTAGCGGCCTCTTCGGTGAGCAGTTCTTC. This translates into CASSLGGSGLFGEQFF.

This rearrangement joins TRBV10-2 to TRBJ2-1; D assignment may be TRBD1 or TRBD2 (5 bases each). Germline V gene data show CDR1 as WSHSY and CDR2 as SAAADI. This CDR3 comprises 12 residues. Deletions cut 1 base from V and 14 bases from J, with 12 bases between. CDR3 DNA: TGCGCCAGCAGTGAGTACCGGGGCCGAAAGTTCTTC. Protein: CASSEYRGRKFF.

This clonotype came up a few times. The chain has TRBV20-1 and TRBJ1-1, with D hard to call. Germline V CDR1 and CDR2: DFQATT, SNEGSKA (reference sequence). Trimming took 2 bases from V and 0 from J, leaving 7 bases between them. The CDR3 sequence is 13 residues long. The CDR3 bases are TGCAGTGCTAGAAAGGGCTTGAACACTGAAGCTTTCTTT. Protein sequence: CSARKGLNTEAFF.

The chain carries TRBV4-1 and TRBJ2-3, with 9 bases matching TRBD1. There are 15 residues in the CDR3. Germline assignment: CDR1 MGHRA and CDR2 YSYEKL. Losses at the gene ends were 6 bases for V and 2 bases for J; bases not matched to a gene: 6. CDR3 DNA: TGCGCCAGCAGACCGGGACAGGGAAACACAGATACGCAGTATTTT. This sequence encodes CASRPGQGNTDTQYF.

CDR3 bases: TGTGCCAGCAGCTTAGGGGGTGGGAAGCGAGTCTTTACAGATACGCAGTATTTT. It encodes CASSLGGGKRVFTDTQYF. The V call is TRBV7-9, the J call TRBJ2-3; D is unresolved. V was cut by 1 base and J by 3 bases, with 20 bases left in between. The germline V gene has CDR1 SEHNR and CDR2 FQNEAQ (reference sequence). The CDR3 totals 18 residues.